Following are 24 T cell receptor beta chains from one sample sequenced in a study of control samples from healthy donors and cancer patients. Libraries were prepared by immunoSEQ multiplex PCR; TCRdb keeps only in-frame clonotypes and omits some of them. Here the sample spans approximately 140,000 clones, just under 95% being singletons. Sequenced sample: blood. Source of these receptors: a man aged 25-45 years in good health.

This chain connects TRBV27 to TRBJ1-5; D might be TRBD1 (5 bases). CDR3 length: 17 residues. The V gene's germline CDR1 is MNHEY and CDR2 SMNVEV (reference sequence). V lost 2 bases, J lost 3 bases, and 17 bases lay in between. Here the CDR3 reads CASSLGKVAGTNQPQHF. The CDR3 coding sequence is TGTGCCAGCAGTTTAGGTAAGGTCGCAGGGACCAATCAGCCCCAGCATTTT.

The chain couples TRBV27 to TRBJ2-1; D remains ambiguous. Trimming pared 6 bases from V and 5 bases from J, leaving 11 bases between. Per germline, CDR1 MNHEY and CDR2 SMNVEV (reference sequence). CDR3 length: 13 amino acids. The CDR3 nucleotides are TGTGCCAGCAGCATAGGACCAAACAATGAGCAGTTCTTC. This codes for CASSIGPNNEQFF.

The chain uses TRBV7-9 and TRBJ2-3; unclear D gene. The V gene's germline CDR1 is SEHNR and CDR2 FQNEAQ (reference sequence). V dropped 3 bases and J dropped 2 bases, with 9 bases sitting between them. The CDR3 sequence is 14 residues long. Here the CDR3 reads CASSFETNTDTQYF. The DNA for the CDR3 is TGTGCCAGCAGCTTCGAAACCAACACAGATACGCAGTATTTT.

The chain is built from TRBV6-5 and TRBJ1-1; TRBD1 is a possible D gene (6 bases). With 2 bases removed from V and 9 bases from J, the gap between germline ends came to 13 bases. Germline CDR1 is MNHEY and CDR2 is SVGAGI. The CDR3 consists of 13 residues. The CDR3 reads CASSYRGSGKAFF. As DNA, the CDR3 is TGTGCCAGCAGTTACAGGGGGTCGGGAAAAGCTTTCTTT.

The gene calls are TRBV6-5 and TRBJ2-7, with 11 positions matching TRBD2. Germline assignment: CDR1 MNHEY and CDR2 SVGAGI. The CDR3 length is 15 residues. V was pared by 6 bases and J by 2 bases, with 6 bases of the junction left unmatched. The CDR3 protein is CASSRGTSGTYEQYF. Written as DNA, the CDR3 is TGTGCCAGCAGCCGCGGGACTAGCGGAACCTACGAGCAGTACTTC.

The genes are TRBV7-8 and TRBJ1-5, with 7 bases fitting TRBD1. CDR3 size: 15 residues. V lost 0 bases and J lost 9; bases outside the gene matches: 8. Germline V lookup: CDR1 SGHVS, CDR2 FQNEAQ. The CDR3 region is CASSLAGGHSGPQHF. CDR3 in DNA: TGTGCCAGCAGCTTAGCAGGGGGCCACTCGGGGCCCCAGCATTTT. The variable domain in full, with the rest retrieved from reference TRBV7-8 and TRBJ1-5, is GAGVSQSPRYKVAKRGQDVALRCDPISGHVSLFWYQQALGQGPEFLTYFQNEAQLDKSGLPSDRFFAERPEGSVSTLKIQRTQQEDSAVYLCASSLAGGHSGPQHFGDGTRLSIL.

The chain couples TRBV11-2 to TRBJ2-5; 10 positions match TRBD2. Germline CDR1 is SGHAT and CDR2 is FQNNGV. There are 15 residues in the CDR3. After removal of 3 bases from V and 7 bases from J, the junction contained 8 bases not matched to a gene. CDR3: CASSFTGTSEGTQYF. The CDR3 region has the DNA TGTGCCAGCAGCTTCACCGGGACTAGCGAAGGGACCCAGTACTTC. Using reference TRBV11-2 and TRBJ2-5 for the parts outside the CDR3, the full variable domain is EAGVAQSPRYKIIEKRQSVAFWCNPISGHATLYWYQQILGQGPKLLIQFQNNGVVDDSQLPKDRFSAERLKGVDSTLKIQPAKLEDSAVYLCASSFTGTSEGTQYFGPGTRLLVL.

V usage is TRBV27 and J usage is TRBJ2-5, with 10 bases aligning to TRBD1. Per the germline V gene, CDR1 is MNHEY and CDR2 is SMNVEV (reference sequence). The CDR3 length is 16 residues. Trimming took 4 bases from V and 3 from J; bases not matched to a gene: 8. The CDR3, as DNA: TGTGCCAGCAGTTCCTACCCCGGGACAGGGGAAGAGACCCAGTACTTC. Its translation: CASSSYPGTGEETQYF.

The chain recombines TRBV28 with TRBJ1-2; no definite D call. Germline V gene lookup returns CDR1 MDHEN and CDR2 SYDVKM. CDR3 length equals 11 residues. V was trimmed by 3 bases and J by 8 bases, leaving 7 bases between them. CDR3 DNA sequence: TGTGCCAGCAGTTTTCCCGGGGGCTACACCTTC. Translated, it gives CASSFPGGYTF.

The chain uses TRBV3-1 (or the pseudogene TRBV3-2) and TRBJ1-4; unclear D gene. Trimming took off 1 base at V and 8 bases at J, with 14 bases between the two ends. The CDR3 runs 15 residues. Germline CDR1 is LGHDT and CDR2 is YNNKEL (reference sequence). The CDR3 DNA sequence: TGTGCCAGCAGCCAAGGCATGGTATTTCTCGAAAAACTGTTTTTT. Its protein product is CASSQGMVFLEKLFF.

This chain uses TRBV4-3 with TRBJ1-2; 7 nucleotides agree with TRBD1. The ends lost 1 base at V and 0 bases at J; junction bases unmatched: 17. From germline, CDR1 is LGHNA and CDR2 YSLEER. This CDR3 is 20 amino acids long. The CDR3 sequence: CASSQVLIRGRDSANYGYTF. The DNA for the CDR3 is TGCGCCAGCAGCCAAGTGCTGATTCGTGGGAGGGACAGCGCTAACTATGGCTACACCTTC.

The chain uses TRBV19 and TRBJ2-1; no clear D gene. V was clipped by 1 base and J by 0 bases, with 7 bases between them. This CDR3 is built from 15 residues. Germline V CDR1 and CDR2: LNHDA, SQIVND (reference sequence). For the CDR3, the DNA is TGTGCCAGTAGTATAGTCCCAAGCTCCTACAATGAGCAGTTCTTC. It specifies CASSIVPSSYNEQFF. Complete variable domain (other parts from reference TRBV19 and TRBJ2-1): DGGITQSPKYLFRKEGQNVTLSCEQNLNHDAMYWYRQDPGQGLRLIYYSQIVNDFQKGDIAEGYSVSREKKESFPLTVTSAQKNPTAFYLCASSIVPSSYNEQFFGPGTRLTVL.

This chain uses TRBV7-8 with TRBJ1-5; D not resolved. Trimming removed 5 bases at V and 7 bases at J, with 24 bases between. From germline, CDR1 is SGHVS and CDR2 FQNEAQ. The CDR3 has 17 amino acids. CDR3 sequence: CASSPGRPPRAGQPQHF. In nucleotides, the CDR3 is TGTGCCAGCAGCCCTGGACGTCCCCCCCGGGCGGGCCAGCCCCAGCATTTT.

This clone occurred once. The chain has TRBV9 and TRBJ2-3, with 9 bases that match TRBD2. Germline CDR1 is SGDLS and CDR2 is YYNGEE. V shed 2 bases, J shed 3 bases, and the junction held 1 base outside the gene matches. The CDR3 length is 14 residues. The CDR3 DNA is TGTGCCAGCAGCGTGACTAGCGGAACAGATACGCAGTATTTT. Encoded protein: CASSVTSGTDTQYF.

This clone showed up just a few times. This chain's CDR3 is CASGLVLGTSGRV. For the CDR3, the DNA is TGTGCTAGTGGTTTGGTCCTGGGGACTAGCGGGAGAGTC. The V gene is TRBV12-5, the J gene TRBJ2-7; 14 nucleotides line up with TRBD2. In germline, CDR1 is LGHNT, CDR2 FRNRAP. This CDR3 spans 13 amino acids.

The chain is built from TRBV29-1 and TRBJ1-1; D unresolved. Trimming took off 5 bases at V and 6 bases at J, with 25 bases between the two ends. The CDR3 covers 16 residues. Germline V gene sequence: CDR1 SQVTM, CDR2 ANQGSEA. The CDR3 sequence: CSVRPLRDRMWAEAFF. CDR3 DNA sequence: TGCAGCGTTAGGCCGCTAAGGGATAGGATGTGGGCTGAAGCTTTCTTT.

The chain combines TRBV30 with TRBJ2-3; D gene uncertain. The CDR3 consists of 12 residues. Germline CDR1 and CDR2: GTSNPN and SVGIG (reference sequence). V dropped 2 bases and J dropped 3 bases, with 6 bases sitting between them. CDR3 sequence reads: CAWSIRTDTQYF. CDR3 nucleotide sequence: TGTGCCTGGAGTATTAGGACAGATACGCAGTATTTT.

The CDR3 coding sequence is TGTGCCACCAAAAAACCGGGGGAAGCCCGGGCCCTCCACTTT. Translation: CATKKPGEARALHF. The chain carries TRBV28 and TRBJ1-6; D might be TRBD1 (5 bases). CDR1 MDHEN and CDR2 SYDVKM come from the germline V gene. This CDR3 is 14 amino acids long. Trimming took 10 bases from V and 14 from J, leaving 24 bases between them.

The DNA for the CDR3 is TGTGCCAGCATGACTAGCGGGAGTCTGGATACGCAGTATTTT. Its translation is CASMTSGSLDTQYF. This chain joins TRBV21-1 and TRBJ2-3; the tabulated D call, TRBD2, remains unverified against the DNA. TRBV21-1 has pseudogene status. The CDR3 runs to 14 residues.

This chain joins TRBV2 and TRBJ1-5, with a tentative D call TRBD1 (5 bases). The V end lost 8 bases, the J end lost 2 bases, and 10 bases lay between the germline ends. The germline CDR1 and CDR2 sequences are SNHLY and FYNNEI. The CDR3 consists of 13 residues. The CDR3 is CASGGTGNQPQHF. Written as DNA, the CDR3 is TGTGCCAGCGGAGGGACCGGCAATCAGCCCCAGCATTTT.

The CDR3 bases are TGTGCCAGCAGACGGTCGGGTGAAAAACTGTTTTTT. Protein: CASRRSGEKLFF. The chain links TRBV11-3 to TRBJ1-4; no definite D call. Germline CDR1 reads SGHNT; CDR2 reads YENEEA. There are 12 residues in the CDR3. Trimming took off 6 bases at V and 7 bases at J, with 9 bases between the two ends.

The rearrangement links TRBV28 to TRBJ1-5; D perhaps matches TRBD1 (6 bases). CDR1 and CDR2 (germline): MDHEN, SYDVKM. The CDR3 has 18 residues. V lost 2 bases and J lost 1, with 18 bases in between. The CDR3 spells CASSLIQGRRGSNQPQHF. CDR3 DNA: TGTGCCAGCAGTTTAATACAGGGAAGGCGGGGAAGCAATCAGCCCCAGCATTTT.

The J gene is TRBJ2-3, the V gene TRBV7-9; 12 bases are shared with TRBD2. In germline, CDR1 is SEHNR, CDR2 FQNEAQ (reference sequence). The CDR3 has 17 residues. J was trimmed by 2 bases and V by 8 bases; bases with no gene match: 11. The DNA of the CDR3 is TGTGCCAGCGCCAGGGGCCTAGCGGGGGGGGCCACAGATACGCAGTATTTT. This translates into CASARGLAGGATDTQYF.

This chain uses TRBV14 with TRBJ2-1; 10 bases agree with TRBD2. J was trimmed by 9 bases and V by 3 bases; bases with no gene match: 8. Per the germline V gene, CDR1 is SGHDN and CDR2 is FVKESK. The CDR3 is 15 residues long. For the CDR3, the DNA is TGTGCCAGCAGCCAGCTCAGCGGGAGGGCCAGTGAGCAGTTCTTC. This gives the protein CASSQLSGRASEQFF.